These T cell receptor beta chains were read from a single sample in a study of T cells in Graves' hyperthyroidism and ophthalmopathy. TCRdb analysed the multiplex PCR reads with MiXCR anew, one entry per CDR3 protein. The top ten clones hold about 9.4% of a sample with about 700,000 distinct CDR3 sequences, 14% of them seen once. Sequencing was done on a sample of blood. Receptors were obtained from a woman aged 18-29 years with Graves' hyperthyroidism. Both conserved end residues are part of each CDR3. Each record gives: V gene, clone size, J gene, D gene, CDR3 protein, CDR3 DNA. A D gene is named only where the DNA matches it firmly. Some rows have no size entry. The others give once, few or many, or a class for an expanded clone.

>TRBV2|few|TRBJ2-1|TRBD2
CASSGSASGRASGNEQFF
TGTGCCAGCAGTGGGTCTGCTAGCGGGAGGGCCTCGGGTAATGAGCAGTTCTTC
>TRBV20-1|few|TRBJ2-2|TRBD2
CSARARLASAGELFF
TGCAGTGCTAGAGCGCGACTAGCGTCGGCCGGGGAGCTGTTTTTT
>TRBV7-3|few|TRBJ2-1|TRBD2
CASSPGAGGYNEQFF
TGTGCCAGCAGCCCGGGAGCGGGAGGGTACAATGAGCAGTTCTTC
>TRBV28|NA|TRBJ2-3|NA
CASWGFPNTQYF
TGTGCCAGCTGGGGGTTTCCAAATACACAGTATTTT
>TRBV2|NA|TRBJ1-4|NA
CASCLTPGGTEKLFF
TGTGCCAGCTGCCTGACACCGGGGGGGACGGAAAAACTGTTTTTT
>TRBV6-5|few|TRBJ2-1|TRBD2
CASSYLAGGPNEQFF
TGTGCCAGCAGTTACCTAGCGGGAGGGCCCAATGAGCAGTTCTTC
>TRBV20-1|many|TRBJ1-4|NA
CSAREGRDEKLFF
TGCAGTGCTAGAGAGGGCAGGGATGAAAAACTGTTTTTT
>TRBV4-2|few|TRBJ1-6|TRBD1
CASSQTGNSPLHF
TGTGCCAGCAGCCAGACAGGGAATTCACCCCTCCACTTT
>TRBV19|few|TRBJ1-2|TRBD1
CASSGQGRGYTF
TGTGCCAGTAGTGGACAGGGTCGTGGCTACACCTTC
>TRBV6-1|many|TRBJ2-7|TRBD2
CASGASGSGPGEQYF
TGTGCCAGCGGGGCTAGCGGGAGTGGCCCCGGCGAGCAGTACTTC
>TRBV19|NA|TRBJ2-5|TRBD1
CASSISETGPTQYF
TGTGCCAGTAGTATATCGGAGACAGGGCCGACCCAGTACTTC
>TRBV5-1|many|TRBJ2-7|TRBD1
CASSWAPGQGAGSYEQYF
TGCGCCAGCAGCTGGGCGCCGGGACAGGGAGCAGGGTCCTACGAGCAGTACTTC
>TRBV28|many|TRBJ2-3|NA
CASSDRRAGSTDTQYF
TGTGCCAGCAGCGACAGGCGAGCAGGTAGCACAGATACGCAGTATTTT
>TRBV20-1|many|TRBJ1-6|TRBD1
CSARTGGNSPLHF
TGCAGTGCTAGGACAGGGGGCAACTCACCCCTCCACTTT
>TRBV7-2|many|TRBJ1-4|TRBD1
CASSLGGGGQRKLFF
TGTGCCAGCAGCTTAGGGGGAGGGGGCCAGAGAAAACTGTTTTTT
>TRBV30|few|TRBJ1-2|NA
CAWSSEIPSIGGYTF
TGTGCCTGGAGTTCCGAGATCCCATCAATCGGTGGCTACACCTTC
>TRBV29-1|NA|TRBJ1-2|NA
CSVETVPAVANYGYTF
TGCAGCGTTGAAACGGTTCCCGCGGTAGCTAACTATGGCTACACCTTC
>TRBV7-2|NA|TRBJ2-7|TRBD2
CASRDGGLAGGSSYEQYF
TGTGCCAGCAGAGATGGGGGGCTAGCGGGAGGCAGCTCCTACGAGCAGTACTTC
>TRBV20-1|few|TRBJ2-3|NA
CSARSVNTQYF
TGCAGTGCTCGCTCTGTAAATACGCAGTATTTT
>TRBV20-1|many|TRBJ2-7|TRBD2
CSARDLASGRVPSYEQYF
TGCAGTGCTAGAGATTTGGCTAGCGGGAGAGTCCCCTCCTACGAGCAGTACTTC
>TRBV20-1|NA|TRBJ1-5|NA
CSARAYRVGGNQPQHF
TGCAGTGCTAGGGCATACAGGGTCGGCGGCAATCAGCCCCAGCATTTT
>TRBV27|few|TRBJ2-5|TRBD2
CASRWLAGRQETQYF
TGTGCCAGCAGATGGCTAGCGGGTCGTCAAGAGACCCAGTACTTC
>TRBV6-1|NA|TRBJ2-1|NA
CASWGELYNEQFF
TGTGCCAGTTGGGGCGAACTCTACAATGAGCAGTTCTTC
>TRBV7-6|few|TRBJ1-5|TRBD1
CASSADRSNQPQHF
TGTGCCAGCAGCGCGGACAGGAGCAATCAGCCCCAGCATTTT